Shown below are 15 T cell receptor beta chains from a single sample sequenced in a study of blood T cell repertoires in COVID-19. Libraries were prepared by immunoSEQ multiplex PCR; TCRdb keeps only in-frame clonotypes and omits some of them. The sample lists about 49,000 clones, about 70% occurring once. Sequenced material: peripheral blood. These receptors all stem from a woman aged 70 to 79 with acute or convalescent COVID-19.

The sample holds a few counts of this clone. This rearrangement joins TRBV7-8 to TRBJ2-5, with TRBD2 matching 7 bases. This CDR3 comprises 14 residues. J was trimmed by 7 bases and V by 5 bases; bases with no gene match: 10. Germline lookup yields CDR1 SGHVS and CDR2 FQNEAQ. The CDR3 loop reads CASSPRFGGRTQYF. CDR3 DNA sequence: TGTGCCAGCAGCCCCCGCTTCGGGGGGAGGACCCAGTACTTC.

This clone was counted a single time. J is TRBJ2-5 and V is TRBV12-3 or TRBV12-4; 8 bases line up with TRBD2. This CDR3 contains 13 residues. The trim removed 6 bases at V and 1 base at J, leaving 1 base unmatched. DNA of the CDR3: TGTGCCAGCAGCGGGACTAGCCAAGAGACCCAGTACTTC. Amino acid sequence: CASSGTSQETQYF.

The chain uses TRBV6-5 and TRBJ1-5; no clear D. From germline, CDR1 is MNHEY and CDR2 SVGAGI. V was shortened by 8 bases and J by 1 base, with 9 bases between the two germline ends. There are 13 residues in the CDR3. The CDR3 nucleotides read TGTGCCAGCGGGAGGGTGAGCAATCAGCCCCAGCATTTT. Its protein is CASGRVSNQPQHF.

This clone was recorded a few times. The chain links TRBV6-6 to TRBJ2-7, with TRBD2 matching over 7 bases. The ends lost 2 bases at V and 2 bases at J; junction bases unmatched: 9. Germline V lookup: CDR1 MNHNY, CDR2 SVGAGI (reference sequence). CDR3 size: 16 residues. The DNA of the CDR3 is TGTGCCAGCAGTTACCCAGGACTAGACGGACCCTACGAGCAGTACTTC. This encodes CASSYPGLDGPYEQYF.

The V call is TRBV7-3, the J call TRBJ2-1; unclear D gene. This CDR3 region has 13 residues. The V end was cut by 2 bases, the J end by 5 bases, with 7 bases between. Germline V gene lookup returns CDR1 SGHTA and CDR2 FQGTGA. The CDR3 loop is CASSLFEDNEQFF. CDR3 bases: TGTGCCAGCAGCTTATTTGAGGACAATGAGCAGTTCTTC.

This clone was detected only a few times. The rearrangement links TRBV15 to TRBJ2-7; 8 bases agree with TRBD1. V dropped 3 bases and J dropped 3; count of bases not matched to a gene: 1. The CDR3 is made up of 13 amino acids. The germline V gene encodes CDR1 LNHNV and CDR2 YYDKDF (reference sequence). In DNA, the CDR3 is TGTGCCACCAGCAGTGGACAGGGCTACGAGCAGTACTTC. Translation: CATSSGQGYEQYF.

The DNA for the CDR3 is TGTGCCAGCAGCCCCCCAGGGGTACAAGAGACCCAGTACTTC. Translation: CASSPPGVQETQYF. The chain uses TRBV9 and TRBJ2-5; perhaps TRBD1 as D (6 bases). The V end was cut by 4 bases, the J end by 2 bases, with 12 bases between. CDR3 size: 14 residues. The germline CDR1 and CDR2 sequences are SGDLS and YYNGEE.

The chain combines TRBV7-9 with TRBJ2-7; tentatively, D is TRBD1 (6 bases). Germline V gene sequence: CDR1 SEHNR, CDR2 FQNEAQ (reference sequence). The CDR3 contains 16 residues. V dropped 5 bases and J dropped 1 base, with 18 bases sitting between them. The CDR3 DNA follows: TGTGCCAGCAGCATAGAGACAGGTTTTCTTTCCTACGAGCAGTACTTC. Translation gives CASSIETGFLSYEQYF.

This chain connects TRBV23-1 to TRBJ2-7; perhaps TRBD1 as D (6 bases). TRBV23-1 is noted as an ORF with a role that remains uncertain. Deletions cut 3 bases from V and 3 bases from J, with 27 bases between. The CDR3 is 19 amino acids. CDR3 DNA: TGCGCCAGCAGTCACCCCTCGAGAAGGACAGTCCATTTAAACTACGAGCAGTACTTC. Encoded protein: CASSHPSRRTVHLNYEQYF.

The chain combines TRBV28 with TRBJ1-4, with D uncertain. Germline values: CDR1 MDHEN, CDR2 SYDVKM. V gave up 3 bases and J gave up 5 bases, with 16 bases separating them. The CDR3 runs to 16 residues. This CDR3 reads CASSLGGNVNNEKLFF. The CDR3 DNA follows: TGTGCCAGCAGTTTGGGCGGGAACGTGAACAATGAAAAACTGTTTTTT.

This clone was seen a few times. Other DNA sequences within the sample encode an identical CDR3. This CDR3 is CASSSGTGNEKLFF. For the CDR3, the DNA is TGTGCCAGCAGCTCCGGGACAGGGAACGAAAAACTGTTTTTT. The chain links TRBV7-9 to TRBJ1-4; 9 bases fit TRBD1. The V gene end was trimmed by 4 bases and the J gene end by 8 bases; junction bases not matched to a gene: 5. The CDR3 has 14 amino acids. Germline loops: CDR1 SEHNR, CDR2 FQNEAQ (reference sequence).

The V and J genes are TRBV5-5 and TRBJ1-5; D is unresolved. Trimming cost V 0 bases and J 3 bases, with 4 bases left between them. Germline V gene lookup returns CDR1 SGHKS and CDR2 YYEKEE (reference sequence). The CDR3 covers 13 residues. The DNA for the CDR3 is TGTGCCAGCAGCTTGGGGGCCAATCAGCCCCAGCATTTT. It yields the protein CASSLGANQPQHF.

The chain recombines TRBV28 with TRBJ1-5; D is undetermined. The V and J ends lost 2 bases and 4 bases respectively, with 9 bases between them. Germline V gives CDR1 MDHEN, CDR2 SYDVKM. This CDR3 contains 14 residues. CDR3 sequence (DNA): TGTGCCAGCAGTTTACGCGGTGGGAATCAGCCCCAGCATTTT. The encoded protein is CASSLRGGNQPQHF.

The chain couples TRBV9 to TRBJ1-1, with 8 bases matching TRBD1. Germline values: CDR1 SGDLS, CDR2 YYNGEE. CDR3 length equals 15 residues. V trimming: 4 bases; J trimming: 1 base; junction bases outside the gene matches: 6. In DNA form, the CDR3 reads TGTGCCAGCAGCTTTACCGGGACAGGGAACACTGAAGCTTTCTTT. Translating gives CASSFTGTGNTEAFF.

The chain has TRBV6-1 and TRBJ2-7, with a tentative D call TRBD1 (6 bases). Germline V lookup: CDR1 MNHNS, CDR2 SASEGT. Deletions cut 3 bases from V and 5 bases from J, with 11 bases between. This CDR3 has 13 amino acids. The CDR3 region is CASSDRGTDEQYF. The CDR3 DNA is TGTGCCAGCAGTGACAGGGGCACGGACGAGCAGTACTTC.